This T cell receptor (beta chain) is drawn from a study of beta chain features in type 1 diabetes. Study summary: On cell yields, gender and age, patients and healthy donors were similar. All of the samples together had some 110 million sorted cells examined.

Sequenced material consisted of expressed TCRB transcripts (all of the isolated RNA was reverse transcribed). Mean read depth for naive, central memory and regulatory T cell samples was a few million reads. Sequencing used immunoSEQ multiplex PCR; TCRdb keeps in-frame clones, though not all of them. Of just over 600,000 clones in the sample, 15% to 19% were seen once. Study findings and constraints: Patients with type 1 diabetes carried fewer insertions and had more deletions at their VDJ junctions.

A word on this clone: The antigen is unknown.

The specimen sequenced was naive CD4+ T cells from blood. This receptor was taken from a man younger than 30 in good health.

The CDR3 sequence: CASSHFEGTAQETQYF. The CDR3 coding sequence is TGTGCCAGCAGCCACTTTGAAGGGACAGCTCAAGAGACCCAGTACTTC. The J gene is TRBJ2-5, the V gene TRBV5-6; TRBD1 matches 7 bases. This CDR3 comprises 16 residues. The trim removed 4 bases at V and 2 bases at J, leaving 11 bases unmatched. In germline, CDR1 is SGHDT, CDR2 YYEEEE.